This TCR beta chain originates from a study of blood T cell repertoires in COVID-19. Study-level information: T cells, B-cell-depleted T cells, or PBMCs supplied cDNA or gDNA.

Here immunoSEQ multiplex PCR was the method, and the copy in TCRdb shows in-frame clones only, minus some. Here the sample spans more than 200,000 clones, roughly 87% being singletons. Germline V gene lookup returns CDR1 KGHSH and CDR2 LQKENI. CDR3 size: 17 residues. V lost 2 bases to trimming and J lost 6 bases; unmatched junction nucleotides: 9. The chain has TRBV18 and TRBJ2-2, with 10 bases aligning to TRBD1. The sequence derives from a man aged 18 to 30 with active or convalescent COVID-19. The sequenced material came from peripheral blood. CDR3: CASSPYVGTGDPGELFF. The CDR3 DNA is TGTGCCAGCTCACCATACGTCGGGACAGGGGACCCCGGGGAGCTGTTTTTT.